These T cell receptor beta chains were read from a single sample in a study of metastatic and nonmetastatic thyroid tumors. MiXCR re-clonotyped the PCR reads for TCRdb. In the table there are tens of thousands of clones, roughly 12% of which are singletons. Specimen: blood. Receptor source: a female donor with papillary thyroid cancer or a benign thyroid nodule (not recorded which). Some clones in this sample may be carry-over from other donors' samples. CDR3s include the opening cysteine and the closing phenylalanine or tryptophan. D genes are given only for firm matches. The listing skips clone size in some rows; elsewhere it reads once, few, many or a size class.

abundance: many
j_gene: TRBJ2-5
d_gene: TRBD2
v_gene: TRBV5-1
CDR3nt: TGCGCCAGCAGCTTCGGGACTAGCGGGAGGGCCCTCGGGGAGACCCAGTACTTC
CDR3aa: CASSFGTSGRALGETQYF

abundance: many
j_gene: TRBJ1-5
d_gene: -
v_gene: TRBV18
CDR3nt: TGTGCCAGCTCACCGTCCTACCTTGACAGGAATAGCAATCAGCCCCAGCATTTT
CDR3aa: CASSPSYLDRNSNQPQHF

abundance: -
j_gene: TRBJ1-1
d_gene: -
v_gene: TRBV2
CDR3nt: TGTGCCAGCAGTAGCCGGCACAGACTTGCTGAATCTTTCTTT
CDR3aa: CASSSRHRLAESFF

abundance: many
j_gene: TRBJ2-2
d_gene: -
v_gene: TRBV12-3/TRBV12-4
CDR3nt: TGTGCCAGCAGTCTAATCAGGGGGGCAGGGGAGCTGTTTTTT
CDR3aa: CASSLIRGAGELFF

abundance: many
j_gene: TRBJ1-1
d_gene: TRBD1
v_gene: TRBV19
CDR3nt: TGTGCCAGCCAAGACAGGGTTGGCACTGAAGCTTTCTTT
CDR3aa: CASQDRVGTEAFF

abundance: many
j_gene: TRBJ2-1
d_gene: -
v_gene: TRBV2
CDR3nt: TGTGCCAGCAGTAGTAAGGGGGTCTACAATGAGCAGTTCTTC
CDR3aa: CASSSKGVYNEQFF

abundance: many
j_gene: TRBJ1-2
d_gene: TRBD1
v_gene: TRBV20-1
CDR3nt: TGCAGTGCCCTCCAGGGGGTTGGAAACTATGGCTACACCTTC
CDR3aa: CSALQGVGNYGYTF

abundance: many
j_gene: TRBJ2-1
d_gene: -
v_gene: TRBV5-1
CDR3nt: TGCGCCAGCAGCCCGACAGCGAACTCCTACAATGAGCAGTTCTTC
CDR3aa: CASSPTANSYNEQFF

abundance: -
j_gene: TRBJ2-3
d_gene: TRBD2
v_gene: TRBV30
CDR3nt: TGTGCCTGGAGTGCAGGACTAGCGGGTATGGCACACAAAGATACGCAGTATTTT
CDR3aa: CAWSAGLAGMAHKDTQYF

abundance: many
j_gene: TRBJ2-7
d_gene: -
v_gene: TRBV4-2
CDR3nt: TGTGCCAGCAGCAATCCAACGGGTTCGCGCGAGCAGTACTTC
CDR3aa: CASSNPTGSREQYF

abundance: many
j_gene: TRBJ1-2
d_gene: -
v_gene: TRBV6-2/TRBV6-3
CDR3nt: TGTGCCAGCAGCAGATACAGGACACAGTCTAACTATGGCTACACCTTC
CDR3aa: CASSRYRTQSNYGYTF

abundance: many
j_gene: TRBJ2-1
d_gene: TRBD2
v_gene: TRBV20-1
CDR3nt: TGCAGTGCTAACCGACTAGCGGGAGGGGAGGATGAGCAGTTCTTC
CDR3aa: CSANRLAGGEDEQFF

abundance: many
j_gene: TRBJ2-1
d_gene: -
v_gene: TRBV7-9
CDR3nt: TGTGCCAGCAGCTTAGCGGGGTTC
CDR3aa: CASSLAGF

abundance: many
j_gene: TRBJ1-2
d_gene: TRBD1
v_gene: TRBV5-6
CDR3nt: TGTGCCAGCAGCTCCCAGACAGGGGGAAACAACTATGGCTACACCTTC
CDR3aa: CASSSQTGGNNYGYTF

abundance: many
j_gene: TRBJ1-1
d_gene: -
v_gene: TRBV29-1
CDR3nt: TGCAGCGTTGAAACACCCGACAGGCCGAACACTGAAGCTTTCTTT
CDR3aa: CSVETPDRPNTEAFF

abundance: -
j_gene: TRBJ2-7
d_gene: -
v_gene: TRBV20-1
CDR3nt: TGCAGTGCTAAAGGTACTAGCCGTATTACGGAGCAGTACTTC
CDR3aa: CSAKGTSRITEQYF

abundance: many
j_gene: TRBJ2-1
d_gene: TRBD2
v_gene: TRBV19
CDR3nt: TGTGCCAGTAGTATAGAAGGTCTAGCGGCACGTGAGCAGTTCTTC
CDR3aa: CASSIEGLAAREQFF

abundance: few
j_gene: TRBJ1-1
d_gene: -
v_gene: TRBV28
CDR3nt: TGTGCCAGCAGCCTCGACATGGATACTGAATCTTTCTTT
CDR3aa: CASSLDMDTESFF

abundance: many
j_gene: TRBJ1-6
d_gene: -
v_gene: TRBV3-1
CDR3nt: TGTGCCAGCAGCCAAGAGAGAAATTCACCCCTCCACTTT
CDR3aa: CASSQERNSPLHF

abundance: many
j_gene: TRBJ2-3
d_gene: -
v_gene: TRBV27
CDR3nt: TGTGCCAGCAGTTTCTCCCCCCATAAAGATACGCAGTATTTT
CDR3aa: CASSFSPHKDTQYF

abundance: many
j_gene: TRBJ1-2
d_gene: -
v_gene: TRBV19
CDR3nt: TGTGCCAGTAGTAGGACCCCGGCTGGCTACACCTTC
CDR3aa: CASSRTPAGYTF

abundance: -
j_gene: TRBJ1-1
d_gene: TRBD1
v_gene: TRBV20-1
CDR3nt: TGCAGTGCTCCGGACAGGGTGAACACTGAAGCTTTCTTT
CDR3aa: CSAPDRVNTEAFF

abundance: many
j_gene: TRBJ1-1
d_gene: -
v_gene: TRBV5-5
CDR3nt: TGTGCCAGCAGCTTGGTGCCCAGTGGGTACACTGAAGCTTTCTTT
CDR3aa: CASSLVPSGYTEAFF

abundance: many
j_gene: TRBJ2-5
d_gene: TRBD1
v_gene: TRBV20-1
CDR3nt: TGCAGTGCTAGGACAGGGGGCAATATGGAGACCCAGTACTTC
CDR3aa: CSARTGGNMETQYF

abundance: many
j_gene: TRBJ2-7
d_gene: TRBD2
v_gene: TRBV5-6
CDR3nt: TGTGCCAGCAGCTCGGTGGGGAGGGGCTACGAGCAGTACTTC
CDR3aa: CASSSVGRGYEQYF

abundance: many
j_gene: TRBJ1-6
d_gene: -
v_gene: TRBV20-1
CDR3nt: TGCAGTGCTAGAGTAGGGACCCAAAGGCGGATTTCACCCCTCCACTTT
CDR3aa: CSARVGTQRRISPLHF

abundance: many
j_gene: TRBJ2-2
d_gene: -
v_gene: TRBV6-5
CDR3nt: TGTGCCAGCAGTTACCGGACGGTGAACACCGGGGAGCTGTTTTTT
CDR3aa: CASSYRTVNTGELFF

abundance: many
j_gene: TRBJ1-4
d_gene: -
v_gene: TRBV2
CDR3nt: TGTGCCAGCTGCTTACAGGGTGGGTTTGGTGAAAAACTGTTTTTT
CDR3aa: CASCLQGGFGEKLFF

abundance: many
j_gene: TRBJ2-7
d_gene: -
v_gene: TRBV20-1
CDR3nt: TGCAGTGCTCCTCGGGCAGGGATCTACGAGCAGTACTTC
CDR3aa: CSAPRAGIYEQYF

abundance: many
j_gene: TRBJ1-2
d_gene: -
v_gene: TRBV7-8
CDR3nt: TGTGCCAGCAGCCACGGGGGCAGCCCACTATATGGCTACACCTTC
CDR3aa: CASSHGGSPLYGYTF

abundance: many
j_gene: TRBJ2-1
d_gene: TRBD2
v_gene: TRBV7-2
CDR3nt: TGTGCCAGCAGTACTAGCGGAGTTTACAATGAGCAGTTCTTC
CDR3aa: CASSTSGVYNEQFF

abundance: many
j_gene: TRBJ2-7
d_gene: -
v_gene: TRBV28
CDR3nt: TGTGCCAGCAGTTTAAGTTCTGTTTACGAGCAGTACTTC
CDR3aa: CASSLSSVYEQYF

abundance: many
j_gene: TRBJ1-1
d_gene: TRBD1
v_gene: TRBV6-2/TRBV6-3
CDR3nt: TGTGCCAGCAGTTACTCGTATGGGACAGGGATAGCTTTCTTT
CDR3aa: CASSYSYGTGIAFF

abundance: many
j_gene: TRBJ1-2
d_gene: TRBD1
v_gene: TRBV28
CDR3nt: TGTGCCAGCAGTTTGGGACAGCAGTATGGCTACACCTTC
CDR3aa: CASSLGQQYGYTF

abundance: many
j_gene: TRBJ2-7
d_gene: TRBD1
v_gene: TRBV9
CDR3nt: TGTGCCAGCAGCGAGGGAGACAGGGATATCTACGAGCAGTACTTC
CDR3aa: CASSEGDRDIYEQYF

abundance: many
j_gene: TRBJ2-7
d_gene: -
v_gene: TRBV7-8
CDR3nt: TGTGCCAGCAGCGGTATTTCCTACGAGCAGTACTTC
CDR3aa: CASSGISYEQYF

abundance: many
j_gene: TRBJ2-6
d_gene: TRBD1
v_gene: TRBV20-1
CDR3nt: TGCAGTGCTAGCTTGGGACAGACCTCTGGGGCCAACGTCCTGACTTTC
CDR3aa: CSASLGQTSGANVLTF

abundance: many
j_gene: TRBJ1-4
d_gene: TRBD1
v_gene: TRBV6-1
CDR3nt: TGTGCCAGCCGGAAGGACAGGGCTATGAGTTGGAATGAAAAACTGTTTTTT
CDR3aa: CASRKDRAMSWNEKLFF

abundance: many
j_gene: TRBJ1-2
d_gene: -
v_gene: TRBV7-2
CDR3nt: TGTGCCAGCAGCTTAGTTGGGGTTGAAGGCTACACCTTC
CDR3aa: CASSLVGVEGYTF

abundance: many
j_gene: TRBJ1-6
d_gene: -
v_gene: TRBV15
CDR3nt: TGTGCCACCAGCAGAGACAGCTCCTATAATTCACCCCTCCACTTT
CDR3aa: CATSRDSSYNSPLHF

abundance: many
j_gene: TRBJ2-3
d_gene: -
v_gene: TRBV11-3
CDR3nt: TGTGCCAGCAGCTCCGAGAGTACAGATACGCAGTATTTT
CDR3aa: CASSSESTDTQYF

abundance: many
j_gene: TRBJ2-7
d_gene: -
v_gene: TRBV5-6
CDR3nt: TGTGCCAGCAGCGCCACTAGTTTGGCCTACGAGCAGTACTTC
CDR3aa: CASSATSLAYEQYF

abundance: many
j_gene: TRBJ1-4
d_gene: TRBD1
v_gene: TRBV30
CDR3nt: TGTGCCTGGAGCCGACAGGGGGGTTGGGAAAAACTGTTTTTT
CDR3aa: CAWSRQGGWEKLFF

abundance: -
j_gene: TRBJ2-2
d_gene: -
v_gene: TRBV11-2
CDR3nt: TGTGCCAGCAGCTACGGGGTCCGACAGAACACAGGGGAGCTGTTTTTT
CDR3aa: CASSYGVRQNTGELFF

abundance: many
j_gene: TRBJ1-5
d_gene: -
v_gene: TRBV25-1
CDR3nt: TGTGCCAGCACTCCGGAGGGGTTCAATCAGCCCCAGCATTTT
CDR3aa: CASTPEGFNQPQHF

abundance: many
j_gene: TRBJ1-6
d_gene: -
v_gene: TRBV12-3/TRBV12-4
CDR3nt: TGTGCCAGCAGTCCCCGTCCCGATTCACCCCTCCACTTT
CDR3aa: CASSPRPDSPLHF

abundance: many
j_gene: TRBJ1-2
d_gene: -
v_gene: TRBV9
CDR3nt: TGTGCCAGCAGCGCGGCAGGCGATGGCTACACCTTC
CDR3aa: CASSAAGDGYTF

abundance: many
j_gene: TRBJ2-2
d_gene: -
v_gene: TRBV7-9
CDR3nt: TGTGCCAGCAGCTTAGCGTTTGGAGGCGGGACGAACACCGGGGAGCTGTTTTTT
CDR3aa: CASSLAFGGGTNTGELFF

abundance: many
j_gene: TRBJ2-7
d_gene: -
v_gene: TRBV11-2
CDR3nt: TGTGCCAGCAGCTTAGTGGGCAGGGGTGTGGGGGAGCAGTACTTC
CDR3aa: CASSLVGRGVGEQYF

abundance: many
j_gene: TRBJ2-7
d_gene: -
v_gene: TRBV30
CDR3nt: TGTGCCTACTCAGGGTACCAATACTCCTACGAGCAGTACTTC
CDR3aa: CAYSGYQYSYEQYF

abundance: many
j_gene: TRBJ2-1
d_gene: TRBD2
v_gene: TRBV9
CDR3nt: TGTGCCAGCAGCGGGACTAGCGGGAAATATGATGAGCAGTTCTTC
CDR3aa: CASSGTSGKYDEQFF

abundance: many
j_gene: TRBJ1-5
d_gene: -
v_gene: TRBV19
CDR3nt: TGTGCCAGTAGTGTGGTGAAAAGGGATCAGCCCCAGCATTTT
CDR3aa: CASSVVKRDQPQHF

abundance: many
j_gene: TRBJ2-3
d_gene: TRBD2
v_gene: TRBV4-2
CDR3nt: TGTGCCAGCAGCCGGACTAGCGGGACTAGCACAGATACGCAGTATTTT
CDR3aa: CASSRTSGTSTDTQYF